A single sample gave rise to the 24 T cell receptor beta chains below, sequenced in a study of T cell responses to AZD1222 COVID-19 vaccine. Profiling relied on immunoSEQ multiplex PCR, and the TCRdb table lists in-frame clones only, not all of them. Among over 150,000 clones, about 93% were seen once, and the ten largest hold about 1%. The source was peripheral blood, collected 28 days after the second AZD1222 dose. The receptor source for this set is an adult who received the AZD1222 COVID-19 vaccine.

The chain carries TRBV4-1 and TRBJ1-5, with 8 bases aligning to TRBD1. The CDR3 is 16 amino acids. Germline CDR1 and CDR2: MGHRA and YSYEKL. Losses at the gene ends were 0 bases for V and 7 bases for J; bases not matched to a gene: 8. The CDR3 here is CASSQDLGQGRQPQHF. CDR3 nucleotides: TGCGCCAGCAGCCAAGATCTAGGACAGGGAAGACAGCCCCAGCATTTT.

The rearrangement joins TRBV19 to TRBJ1-6; D unclear. The CDR3 extends over 12 amino acids. The germline V gene has CDR1 LNHDA and CDR2 SQIVND (reference sequence). Trimming stripped 0 bases from V and 7 bases from J, with 1 base between. The CDR3 loop reads CASSIENSPLHF. In DNA, the CDR3 is TGTGCCAGTAGTATAGAAAATTCACCCCTCCACTTT.

The rearrangement links TRBV7-2 to TRBJ2-3; TRBD2 matches at 13 bases. This CDR3 contains 19 residues. Germline V lookup: CDR1 SGHTA, CDR2 FQGNSA. The V segment lost 4 bases and the J segment 0 bases; nucleotides outside the gene matches: 10. The CDR3 loop is CASSWPRKLAGGSTDTQYF. In DNA, the CDR3 is TGTGCCAGCAGCTGGCCAAGGAAACTAGCGGGGGGGAGCACAGATACGCAGTATTTT.

In its sample, this clone was seen a few times. This rearrangement joins TRBV7-9 to TRBJ2-7; no clear D gene. CDR1 is SEHNR and CDR2 is FQNEAQ in the germline V gene (reference sequence). CDR3 length: 16 amino acids. Trimming took off 5 bases at V and 0 bases at J, with 17 bases between the two ends. The CDR3 sequence: CASSNWAAQSSYEQYF. The DNA for the CDR3 is TGTGCCAGCAGCAATTGGGCGGCACAGAGCTCCTACGAGCAGTACTTC.

The V gene is TRBV27, the J gene TRBJ1-6; the D is unclear. The V end lost 2 bases, the J end lost 7 bases, and 9 bases lay between the germline ends. This CDR3 contains 14 residues. Germline V lookup: CDR1 MNHEY, CDR2 SMNVEV (reference sequence). The CDR3 DNA reads TGTGCCAGCAGTTTAGTAGATCGGAATTCACCCCTCCACTTT. Protein product: CASSLVDRNSPLHF.

The chain recombines TRBV7-8 with TRBJ1-2; D is undetermined. The germline V and J ends were trimmed by 2 bases and 4 bases, with 14 bases remaining between them. The germline V gene has CDR1 SGHVS and CDR2 FQNEAQ. The CDR3 consists of 15 residues. The CDR3, as DNA: TGTGCCAGCAGCTTACGCTTGGACGGATCCTATGGCTACACCTTC. This sequence encodes CASSLRLDGSYGYTF.

The chain links TRBV27 to TRBJ2-2; D is possibly TRBD1 (6 bases). In germline, CDR1 is MNHEY, CDR2 SMNVEV (reference sequence). CDR3 length: 14 amino acids. V was clipped by 5 bases and J by 7 bases, with 14 bases between them. Here the CDR3 DNA reads TGTGCCAGCAGTGAAATAAGGGGGTACGGGGAGCTGTTTTTT. Translation gives CASSEIRGYGELFF.

J is TRBJ2-3 and V is TRBV18; the match to TRBD2 covers 7 bases. Trimming removed 3 bases from V and 2 bases from J; junction bases left unmatched: 8. This CDR3 is built from 16 residues. Germline-derived CDR1 and CDR2 are KGHSH and LQKENI. The CDR3 DNA reads TGTGCCAGCTCACCGGGAGGGGCTCGTCACACAGATACGCAGTATTTT. Its translation: CASSPGGARHTDTQYF.

The chain has TRBV5-1 and TRBJ1-6; the D gene is possibly TRBD1 (5 bases). The CDR3 is made up of 15 amino acids. Germline-derived CDR1 and CDR2 are SGHRS and YFSETQ. The V and J ends lost 4 bases and 5 bases respectively, with 13 bases between them. The DNA of the CDR3 is TGCGCCAGCAGCGCTCGGGGGGACGATAATTCACCCCTCCACTTT. As protein: CASSARGDDNSPLHF.

The CDR3 sequence: CASSMAGVSEQYF. The CDR3 DNA reads TGTGCCAGCAGTATGGCAGGGGTGAGTGAGCAGTACTTC. The chain has TRBV12-3 or TRBV12-4 and TRBJ2-7; the D gene is possibly TRBD1 (6 bases). The ends were cut back, 5 bases at V and 7 bases at J, with 15 bases in the middle. The CDR3 runs 13 residues.

This chain uses TRBV7-9 with TRBJ1-2, with unresolved D. Germline V lookup: CDR1 SEHNR, CDR2 FQNEAQ (reference sequence). V lost 3 bases, J lost 0 bases, and 5 bases lay in between. The CDR3 sequence is 13 residues long. CDR3 loop: CASSLGANYGYTF. CDR3 nucleotide sequence: TGTGCCAGCAGCTTGGGCGCTAACTATGGCTACACCTTC. The entire variable domain, with the rest obtained from reference TRBV7-9 and TRBJ1-2, is as follows: DTGVSQNPRHKITKRGQNVTFRCDPISEHNRLYWYRQTLGQGPEFLTYFQNEAQLEKSRLLSDRFSAERPKGSFSTLEIQRTEQGDSAMYLCASSLGANYGYTFGSGTRLTVV.

This rearrangement joins TRBV5-1 to TRBJ1-2, with 7 nucleotides matching TRBD1. CDR3 length equals 11 residues. Germline values: CDR1 SGHRS, CDR2 YFSETQ. V trimming: 4 bases; J trimming: 8 bases; junction bases outside the gene matches: 2. CDR3 sequence (DNA): TGCGCCAGCAGCCCGGGACAGGGCTACACCTTC. Encoded protein: CASSPGQGYTF.

The rearrangement uses TRBV2 and TRBJ2-7; no firm D call. The germline V and J ends were trimmed by 11 bases and 6 bases, with 20 bases remaining between them. This CDR3 comprises 13 residues. Germline V gene data show CDR1 as SNHLY and CDR2 as FYNNEI. CDR3: CAQGRLQEGEQYF. For the CDR3, the DNA is TGTGCCCAAGGCCGGCTGCAGGAAGGCGAGCAGTACTTC.

The rearrangement links TRBV7-2 to TRBJ2-7, with D maybe TRBD2 (5 bases). Germline V lookup: CDR1 SGHTA, CDR2 FQGNSA. CDR3 size: 13 residues. Between the trimmed V and J ends, which lost 6 bases and 2 bases, there was a span of 11 bases. The CDR3 region is CASRPDGTYEQYF. In nucleotides, the CDR3 is TGTGCCAGCAGGCCTGACGGGACCTACGAGCAGTACTTC.

The rearrangement joins TRBV5-4 to TRBJ1-1; tentatively, D is TRBD1 (6 bases). Per germline, CDR1 SGHNT and CDR2 YYREEE (reference sequence). The CDR3 loop spans 16 amino acids. Trimming pared 2 bases from V and 0 bases from J, leaving 14 bases between. CDR3 bases: TGTGCCAGCAGCTTTGGGGCGGGGGGCCTGAACACTGAAGCTTTCTTT. Translation gives CASSFGAGGLNTEAFF.

In DNA, the CDR3 is TGTGCCAGCAGCCCTAACACTGAAGCTTTCTTT. It codes for CASSPNTEAFF. This rearrangement joins TRBV9 to TRBJ1-1; D not resolved. V lost 4 bases, J lost 2 bases, and 3 bases lay in between. Germline V gene data show CDR1 as SGDLS and CDR2 as YYNGEE. The CDR3 has 11 amino acids.

The count of this clone is one. The CDR3 sequence is CASRRDRDGNEKLFF. DNA of the CDR3: TGCGCCAGCAGAAGGGACAGGGACGGTAATGAAAAACTGTTTTTT. The rearrangement joins TRBV5-1 to TRBJ1-4; 9 bases match TRBD1. Germline values: CDR1 SGHRS, CDR2 YFSETQ. Germline trimming cut 5 bases from V and 4 bases from J; bases unmatched to any gene: 6. There are 15 residues in the CDR3. Full variable domain (outside the CDR3, taken from reference TRBV5-1 and TRBJ1-4): KAGVTQTPRYLIKTRGQQVTLSCSPISGHRSVSWYQQTPGQGLQFLFEYFSETQRNKGNFPGRFSGRQFSNSRSEMNVSTLELGDSALYLCASRRDRDGNEKLFFGSGTQLSVL.

This clone was counted a single time. V usage is TRBV6-6 and J usage is TRBJ1-5; D is undetermined. There are 15 residues in the CDR3. Per the germline V gene, CDR1 is MNHNY and CDR2 is SVGAGI (reference sequence). The ends were cut back, 4 bases at V and 2 bases at J, with 12 bases in the middle. The CDR3 loop is CASSLRVRGNQPQHF. CDR3 bases: TGTGCCAGCAGTTTAAGAGTAAGGGGCAATCAGCCCCAGCATTTT.

The V call is TRBV19, the J call TRBJ1-2, with TRBD1 identical over 7 bases. This CDR3 has 14 amino acids. Germline loops: CDR1 LNHDA, CDR2 SQIVND (reference sequence). The V and J ends lost 3 bases and 8 bases, in that order; junction bases with no gene match: 9. The CDR3, as DNA: TGTGCCAGTAGTATGGGGACAGTCACGTACGGCTACACCTTC. It codes for CASSMGTVTYGYTF.

The chain carries TRBV5-6 and TRBJ1-2; perhaps TRBD1 as D (6 bases). Germline V gene data show CDR1 as SGHDT and CDR2 as YYEEEE. Trimming left V 4 bases short and J 1 base short, with 11 bases between. This CDR3 contains 14 residues. CDR3 region: CASSVRQVNYGYTF. The CDR3, as DNA: TGTGCCAGCAGCGTAAGACAGGTTAACTATGGCTACACCTTC.

The chain couples TRBV3-1 (or the pseudogene TRBV3-2) to TRBJ2-3; tentative D call: TRBD2 (5 bases). There are 17 residues in the CDR3. The germline CDR1 and CDR2 sequences are LGHDT and YNNKEL (reference sequence). V lost 1 base and J 4 bases, leaving 18 bases between the germline ends. CDR3 nucleotide sequence: TGTGCCAGCAGCCAAGTTGGGATGGGAGTGGGAGCAGATACGCAGTATTTT. Its translation: CASSQVGMGVGADTQYF.

The chain has TRBV5-6 and TRBJ2-7; D ambiguous. The V gene lost 4 bases and the J gene lost 5 bases, with 7 bases spanning the gap. The CDR3 spans 11 residues. The germline CDR1 and CDR2 sequences are SGHDT and YYEEEE. The CDR3 nucleotides are TGTGCCAGCAGCGGATCAAACGAGCAGTACTTC. Its translation is CASSGSNEQYF.

The chain is built from TRBV3-1 (or the pseudogene TRBV3-2) and TRBJ2-5; TRBD2 aligns across 10 bases. Germline CDR1 LGHDT, CDR2 YNNKEL (reference sequence). With 0 bases clipped from V and 6 bases from J, the junction kept 16 bases outside the gene matches. CDR3 length equals 19 residues. The CDR3 loop reads CASSQDPREAGGRKKTQYF. The DNA of the CDR3 is TGTGCCAGCAGCCAAGATCCGAGGGAAGCGGGGGGGCGTAAGAAGACCCAGTACTTC.

The chain joins TRBV6-5 to TRBJ1-5; D perhaps matches TRBD1 (5 bases). The CDR3 has 15 amino acids. Trimming took 6 bases from V and 6 from J, leaving 18 bases between them. Germline-derived CDR1 and CDR2 are MNHEY and SVGAGI. The CDR3 DNA is TGTGCCAGCAGCAGGGCCCTGGGTAGCGGTCAGCCCCAGCATTTT. Protein sequence: CASSRALGSGQPQHF.